This T cell receptor (beta chain) was sequenced for a study of T cell responses to AZD1222 COVID-19 vaccine (dated by TCRdb to the early 2020s). At the level of the whole study: A total of just over 230 trial participants underwent TCR sequencing, of whom nearly 210 had received two doses of AZD1222 and around 25 had received two doses of the MenACWY control vaccine. Trial participants were enrolled by age into subgroups of 18-55, 56-69 and 70-plus years, and around 150, 28 and 57 TCR-sequenced participants, respectively, were included in these subgroups.

As concerns this clone: No antigen is known for it. Base qualities are not provided; no much larger clone lies one nucleotide away.

Reading from cysteine to phenylalanine, the CDR3 counts 11 amino acids. The kept DNA is CDR3 alone, 33 bases in frame from the first base. The junction carries 5 bases between V and J, which are trimmed by 5 bases and 4 bases respectively. Reading the germline V gene gives CDR1 MGHDK and CDR2 SYGVNS. The CDR3 regions of human TCRbeta chains were subjected to immunosequencing. The source study handled its data this way. Repertoire TCRs were checked for matches against a reference library of SARS-CoV-2-specific TCRs that had been generated using the MIRA antigen-specificity platform. Breadth was defined as the fraction of unique TCRs that were SARS-CoV-2-associated. Depth was defined as the fraction of total T cells that were SARS-CoV-2-associated. Using the MIRA data, each spike-specific TCR was mapped to the spike region that the TCR reacts to and placed in a CD4 or CD8 class. Log10-transformed breadth and depth values were compared by one-way ANOVA with Sidak's multiple comparisons tests. TCRdb obtained this table from immuneACCESS and retained in-frame rearrangements with V and J assigned. These tables miss some clones; where compared with another copy, unresolved V genes account for less than half of the shortfall, and the remainder is unexplained. The V and J calls and clone size come from that table; D and trimming were worked out from the DNA. The sample profile shows 120,000 to 150,000 clones; around 90% of them were found once. The ten largest clones take up around 1.8% of the sample.

What the research found in general, with its limitations: After two AZD1222 doses, spike-specific TCR breadth and depth were significantly higher than at day 0 and than in MenACWY recipients. Conclusions about previously exposed vaccinees are limited, since just a handful of AZD1222 recipients were seropositive for SARS-CoV-2 at baseline. No day 14 peak-response samples were available, so repertoires were characterized only after the peak T cell response. Reportedly, close to half of the unique spike-specific TCRs recognized epitopes lying outside the regions that are mutated in the B.1.351 and B.1.1.7 variants. The whole spike protein was spanned by vaccine-associated CD4 TCRs, and dominant responses were seen in regions 160-218 and 743-854. Participants were mostly white British and included more females than males, and it was suggested by the authors that clonal diversity may have been underestimated. In the small 56-69-year group, the increase in depth fell short of significance, most likely because of low power.

Read against the paper, the sample's time point label means: about 28 days (+/-7) after the second vaccine dose. AZD1222 recipients given second doses at about 4 weeks or at about 12 weeks were pooled, since spike-specific TCR depth and breadth were not found to differ between the two schedules. Vaccinee samples were obtained from the UK trials COV001 and COV002, which included a single-blind randomized controlled phase 2/3 trial of AZD1222 (ChAdOx1 nCoV-19) in healthy adults. For TCRbeta chain sequencing, PBMC samples from trial participants were taken at day 0 and at day 28 after the second dose.

Specimen: peripheral blood, collected 28 days after the second AZD1222 dose. The receptor was derived from an adult who received the AZD1222 COVID-19 vaccine. The rearrangement combines TRBV25-1 with TRBJ1-2, with an unclear D gene assignment. The CDR3 here reads CASSQGYGYTF. At the DNA level, the sequence is TGTGCCAGCAGTCAAGGCTATGGCTACACCTTC.